Sequencing of this T cell receptor (beta chain) was carried out in a study of T cell repertoires in cytomegalovirus infection. V dropped 5 bases and J dropped 6; count of bases not matched to a gene: 12. The CDR3 loop spans 15 amino acids. Per germline, CDR1 MDHEN and CDR2 SYDVKM. This clonotype turned up a few times. One entry per CDR3 protein results from TCRdb running MiXCR on the reads. Seen here are roughly 230,000 distinct CDR3 sequences, over 15% observed once, and the top ten hold around 43%. Sample: CD8+ T cells from PBMCs. The chain couples TRBV28 to TRBJ1-1; 7 bases are shared with TRBD1. The TCR sequence derives from a human donor in good health (CMV status not recorded). Some clones in this sample may be carry-over from other donors' samples. The CDR3 loop is CASSPLTGAGAEAFF. CDR3 DNA: TGTGCCAGCAGTCCACTTACAGGGGCCGGGGCTGAAGCTTTCTTT.